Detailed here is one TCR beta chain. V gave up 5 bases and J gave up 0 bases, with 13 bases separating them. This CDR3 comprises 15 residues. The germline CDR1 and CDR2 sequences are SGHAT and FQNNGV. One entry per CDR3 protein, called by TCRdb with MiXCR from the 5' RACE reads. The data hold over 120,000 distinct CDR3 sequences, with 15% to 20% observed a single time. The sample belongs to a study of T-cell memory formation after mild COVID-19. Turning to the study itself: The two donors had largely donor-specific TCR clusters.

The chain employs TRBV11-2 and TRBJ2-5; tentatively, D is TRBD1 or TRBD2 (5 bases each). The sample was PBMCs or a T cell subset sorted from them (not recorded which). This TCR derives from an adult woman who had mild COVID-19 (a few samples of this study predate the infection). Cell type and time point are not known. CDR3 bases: TGTGCCAGCAGCCCGCTCGGGGCGGACCAAGAGACCCAGTACTTC. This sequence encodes CASSPLGADQETQYF.